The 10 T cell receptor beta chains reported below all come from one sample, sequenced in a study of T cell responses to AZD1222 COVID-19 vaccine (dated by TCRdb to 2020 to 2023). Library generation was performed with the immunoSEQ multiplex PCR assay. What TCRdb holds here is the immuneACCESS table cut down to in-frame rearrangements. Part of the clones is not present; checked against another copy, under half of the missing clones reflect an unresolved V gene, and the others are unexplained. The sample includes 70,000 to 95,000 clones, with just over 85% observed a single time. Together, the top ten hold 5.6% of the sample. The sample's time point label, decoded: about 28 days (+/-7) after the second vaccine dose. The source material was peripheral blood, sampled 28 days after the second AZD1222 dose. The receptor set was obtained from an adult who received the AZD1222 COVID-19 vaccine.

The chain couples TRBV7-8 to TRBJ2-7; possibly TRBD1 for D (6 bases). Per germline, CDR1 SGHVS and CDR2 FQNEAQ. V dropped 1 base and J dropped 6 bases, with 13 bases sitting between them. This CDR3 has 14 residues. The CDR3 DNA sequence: TGTGCCAGCAGCTTAGTGGAACAGGGTGCCGAGCAGTACTTC. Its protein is CASSLVEQGAEQYF.

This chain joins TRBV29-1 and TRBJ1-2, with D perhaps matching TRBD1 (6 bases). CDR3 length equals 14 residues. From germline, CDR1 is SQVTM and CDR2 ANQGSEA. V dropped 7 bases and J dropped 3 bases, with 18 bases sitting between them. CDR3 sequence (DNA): TGCAGCGCCCGAGGTAGGGCAGGGGACTATGGCTACACCTTC. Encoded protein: CSARGRAGDYGYTF.

CDR3 DNA: TGCGCCAGCAGCTTACCCGGGGCACATACCGGGGAGCTGTTTTTT. It encodes CASSLPGAHTGELFF. This chain joins TRBV5-1 and TRBJ2-2; D possibly matches TRBD1 or TRBD2 (5 bases each). This CDR3 is built from 15 residues. Germline V gene data show CDR1 as SGHRS and CDR2 as YFSETQ. V lost 2 bases and J 5 bases, leaving 13 bases between the germline ends. Based on the CDR3 plus reference TRBV5-1 and TRBJ2-2, the full variable domain is KAGVTQTPRYLIKTRGQQVTLSCSPISGHRSVSWYQQTPGQGLQFLFEYFSETQRNKGNFPGRFSGRQFSNSRSEMNVSTLELGDSALYLCASSLPGAHTGELFFGEGSRLTVL.

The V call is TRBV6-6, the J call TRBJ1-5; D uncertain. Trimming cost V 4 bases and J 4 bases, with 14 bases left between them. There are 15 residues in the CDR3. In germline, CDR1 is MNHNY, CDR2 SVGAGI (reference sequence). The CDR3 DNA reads TGTGCCAGCAGTTCTCCGTCTGGGTGGAATCAGCCCCAGCATTTT. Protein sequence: CASSSPSGWNQPQHF.

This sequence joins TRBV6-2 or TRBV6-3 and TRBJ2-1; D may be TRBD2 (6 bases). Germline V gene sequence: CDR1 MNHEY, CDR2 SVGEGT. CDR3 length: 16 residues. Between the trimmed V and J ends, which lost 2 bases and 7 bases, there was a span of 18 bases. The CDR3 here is CASSYPRGGVRNEQFF. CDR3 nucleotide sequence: TGTGCCAGCAGTTACCCCCGGGGCGGGGTTCGGAATGAGCAGTTCTTC.

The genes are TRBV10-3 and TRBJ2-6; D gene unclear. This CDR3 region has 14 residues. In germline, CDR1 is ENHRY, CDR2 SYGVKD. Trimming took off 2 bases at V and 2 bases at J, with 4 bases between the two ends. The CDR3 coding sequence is TGTGCCATCAGTGAGGAGGCTGGGGCCAACGTCCTGACTTTC. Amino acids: CAISEEAGANVLTF.

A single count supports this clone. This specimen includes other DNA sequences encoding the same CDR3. The CDR3 region has the DNA TGTGCCAGCAGCCCTCAGGGGAGCAATCAGCCCCAGCATTTT. This codes for CASSPQGSNQPQHF. The chain employs TRBV7-2 and TRBJ1-5, with a weak D call TRBD1 (6 bases). V was pared by 5 bases and J by 1 base, with 9 bases between. The CDR3 contains 14 residues. Germline-derived CDR1 and CDR2 are SGHTA and FQGNSA.

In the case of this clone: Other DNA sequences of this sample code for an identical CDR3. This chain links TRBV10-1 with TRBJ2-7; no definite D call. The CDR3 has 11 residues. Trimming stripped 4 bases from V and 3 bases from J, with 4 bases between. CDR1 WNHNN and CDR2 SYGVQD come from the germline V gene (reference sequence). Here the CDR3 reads CASSGGYEQYF. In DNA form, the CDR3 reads TGCGCCAGCAGTGGGGGCTACGAGCAGTACTTC.

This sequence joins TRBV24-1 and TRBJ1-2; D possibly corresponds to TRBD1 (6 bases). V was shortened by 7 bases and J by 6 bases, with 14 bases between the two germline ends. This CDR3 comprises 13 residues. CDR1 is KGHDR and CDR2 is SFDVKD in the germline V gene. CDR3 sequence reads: CATRNTGKDGYTF. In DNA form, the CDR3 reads TGTGCCACCAGAAATACAGGGAAGGATGGCTACACCTTC.

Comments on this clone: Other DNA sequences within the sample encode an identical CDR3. Here the CDR3 reads CASSLDSYGYTF. For the CDR3, the DNA is TGTGCCAGCAGTTTAGACAGCTATGGCTACACCTTC. The V gene is TRBV12-3 or TRBV12-4, the J gene TRBJ1-2; D call uncertain. Trimming pared 1 base from V and 4 bases from J, leaving 4 bases between. This CDR3 is 12 amino acids long.